The 16 T cell receptor beta chains in this list originate from one sample, sequenced in a study of T cells in localized non-small cell lung cancer. Profiling relied on immunoSEQ multiplex PCR, and the TCRdb table lists in-frame clones only, not all of them. The data hold 50,000 to 65,000 clones, with over 70% observed a single time. The material sequenced was PBMCs, taken before any cancer treatment. The receptors here all came from a woman aged 35-75 years with stage II lung adenocarcinoma.

This chain connects TRBV7-8 to TRBJ2-2; D may be TRBD1 (6 bases). The CDR3 totals 17 residues. V was pared by 4 bases and J by 1 base, with 16 bases between. Germline assignment: CDR1 SGHVS and CDR2 FQNEAQ. CDR3 sequence: CASSWGHLGGNTGELFF. DNA of the CDR3: TGTGCCAGCAGCTGGGGACACCTCGGCGGGAACACCGGGGAGCTGTTTTTT.

V gene TRBV28 combines with J gene TRBJ2-1; possible D gene TRBD2, 7 bases. Between the trimmed V and J ends, which lost 2 bases and 6 bases, there was a span of 17 bases. Germline V gives CDR1 MDHEN, CDR2 SYDVKM. CDR3 length equals 16 residues. CDR3 DNA sequence: TGTGCCAGCAGTTTAGGAGCAAGGGGGGGCCGCAATGAGCAGTTCTTC. This translates into CASSLGARGGRNEQFF.

This clone was counted only a few times. This rearrangement joins TRBV30 to TRBJ2-7; D unclear. CDR1 is GTSNPN, CDR2 SVGIG, per germline (reference sequence). Deletions cut 1 base from V and 3 bases from J, with 4 bases between. The CDR3 contains 11 residues. The CDR3 region has the DNA TGTGCCTGGAGTGCCAACTACGAGCAGTACTTC. Translation gives CAWSANYEQYF. The full variable domain, completed using reference TRBV30 and TRBJ2-7, is SQTIHQWPATLVQPVGSPLSLECTVEGTSNPNLYWYRQAAGRGLQLLFYSVGIGQISSEVPQNLSASRPQDRQFILSSKKLLLSDSGFYLCAWSANYEQYFGPGTRLTVT.

The V and J genes are TRBV19 and TRBJ1-5; a weak D match, TRBD1 (6 bases). The V and J ends lost 10 bases and 6 bases respectively, with 22 bases between them. CDR1 and CDR2 from the germline V gene are LNHDA and SQIVND (reference sequence). The CDR3 contains 15 residues. Here the CDR3 DNA reads TGTGCCACCACAGGGCTCCTTGAGGTGGGTCAGCCCCAGCATTTT. Its translation: CATTGLLEVGQPQHF.

CDR3 nucleotide sequence: TGTGCCAGCAGCTTAGACAGGGGGCTTGTTGAAGCTTTCTTT. This translates into CASSLDRGLVEAFF. The chain has TRBV7-2 and TRBJ1-1; 9 nucleotides match TRBD1. V dropped 1 base and J dropped 7; count of bases not matched to a gene: 4. The CDR3 has 14 residues. Germline lookup yields CDR1 SGHTA and CDR2 FQGNSA.

This clone was found a few times. This sample includes further DNA sequences coding for the same CDR3. The rearrangement links TRBV7-3 to TRBJ1-1; D not resolved. CDR1 and CDR2 from the germline V gene are SGHTA and FQGTGA. The CDR3 covers 13 residues. V was clipped by 4 bases and J by 3 bases, with 9 bases between them. The CDR3 nucleotides read TGTGCCAGCAGCTCTAACCTGGACACTGAAGCTTTCTTT. This codes for CASSSNLDTEAFF.

V usage is TRBV9 and J usage is TRBJ2-7; D uncertain. Trimming shortened V by 0 bases and J by 1 base, and 5 bases separated the two germline ends. The length of the CDR3 is 13 residues. Germline CDR1 SGDLS, CDR2 YYNGEE. CDR3 nucleotides: TGTGCCAGCAGCGTAGATGAGTCCTACGAGCAGTACTTC. This encodes CASSVDESYEQYF.

V is TRBV18 and J is TRBJ1-5, with 11 bases lining up with TRBD1. Germline trimming cut 5 bases from V and 6 bases from J; bases unmatched to any gene: 6. Germline lookup yields CDR1 KGHSH and CDR2 LQKENI. This CDR3 has 15 residues. CDR3 in amino acids: CASSFGQGALQPQHF. For the CDR3, the DNA is TGTGCCAGCTCATTCGGACAGGGGGCCCTTCAGCCCCAGCATTTT.

The rearrangement uses TRBV6-6 and TRBJ2-5; TRBD1 aligns across 11 bases. Germline V lookup: CDR1 MNHNY, CDR2 SVGAGI (reference sequence). The V segment lost 5 bases and the J segment 5 bases; nucleotides outside the gene matches: 4. There are 14 residues in the CDR3. CDR3 sequence reads: CASSRDRGMETQYF. CDR3 DNA sequence: TGTGCCAGCAGTAGGGACAGGGGGATGGAGACCCAGTACTTC.

J is TRBJ1-3 and V is TRBV11-2, with a tentative D call TRBD1 (6 bases). The germline CDR1 and CDR2 sequences are SGHAT and FQNNGV. Trimming shortened V by 5 bases and J by 2 bases, and 13 bases separated the two germline ends. The CDR3 is made up of 15 amino acids. This CDR3 reads CASSNTGSPGNTIYF. CDR3 sequence (DNA): TGTGCCAGCAGCAATACAGGGTCGCCTGGAAACACCATATATTTT.

V and J are TRBV28 and TRBJ1-3; D gene ambiguous. The CDR3 runs to 15 residues. The V gene lost 7 bases and the J gene lost 0 bases, with 13 bases spanning the gap. Germline V gives CDR1 MDHEN, CDR2 SYDVKM. CDR3 amino acids: CASKRGPRSGNTIYF. The CDR3 region has the DNA TGTGCCAGCAAGCGAGGGCCCCGCTCTGGAAACACCATATATTTT.

The V and J genes are TRBV19 and TRBJ2-5; D gene uncertain. Trimming pared 5 bases from V and 5 bases from J, leaving 18 bases between. CDR3 size: 15 residues. Looked up from germline, CDR1 is LNHDA and CDR2 is SQIVND (reference sequence). CDR3 DNA sequence: TGTGCCAGTAGTTCGAGTTGGGGTGGCGTGGAGACCCAGTACTTC. Residues: CASSSSWGGVETQYF.

V is TRBV5-6 and J is TRBJ1-3; a possible D gene is TRBD1 (6 bases). V was shortened by 0 bases and J by 4 bases, with 14 bases between the two germline ends. The CDR3 is 16 residues long. In germline, CDR1 is SGHDT, CDR2 YYEEEE. The CDR3 sequence is CASSLGPRGSGNTIYF. The CDR3 nucleotides read TGTGCCAGCAGCTTGGGCCCCAGGGGTAGCGGAAACACCATATATTTT.

This rearrangement joins TRBV6-5 to TRBJ1-2, with 7 bases identical to TRBD1. CDR1 and CDR2 from the germline V gene are MNHEY and SVGAGI. There are 11 residues in the CDR3. V was pared by 10 bases and J by 3 bases, with 2 bases of the junction left unmatched. DNA of the CDR3: TGTGCCATAACAGGGGACTATGGCTACACCTTC. It yields the protein CAITGDYGYTF.

The rearrangement links TRBV19 to TRBJ1-1; D remains ambiguous. This CDR3 has 14 amino acids. V was pared by 7 bases and J by 0 bases, with 12 bases between. CDR1 and CDR2 (germline): LNHDA, SQIVND (reference sequence). The CDR3 coding sequence is TGTGCCAGTAAGGGCGCCTTTATGAACACTGAAGCTTTCTTT. This codes for CASKGAFMNTEAFF.

The chain joins TRBV20-1 to TRBJ1-1, with no clear D. Germline V gene data show CDR1 as DFQATT and CDR2 as SNEGSKA (reference sequence). Trimming left V 5 bases short and J 1 base short, with 5 bases between. The CDR3 spans 11 residues. CDR3 sequence reads: CSAWTNTEAFF. CDR3 in DNA: TGCAGTGCTTGGACGAACACTGAAGCTTTCTTT.